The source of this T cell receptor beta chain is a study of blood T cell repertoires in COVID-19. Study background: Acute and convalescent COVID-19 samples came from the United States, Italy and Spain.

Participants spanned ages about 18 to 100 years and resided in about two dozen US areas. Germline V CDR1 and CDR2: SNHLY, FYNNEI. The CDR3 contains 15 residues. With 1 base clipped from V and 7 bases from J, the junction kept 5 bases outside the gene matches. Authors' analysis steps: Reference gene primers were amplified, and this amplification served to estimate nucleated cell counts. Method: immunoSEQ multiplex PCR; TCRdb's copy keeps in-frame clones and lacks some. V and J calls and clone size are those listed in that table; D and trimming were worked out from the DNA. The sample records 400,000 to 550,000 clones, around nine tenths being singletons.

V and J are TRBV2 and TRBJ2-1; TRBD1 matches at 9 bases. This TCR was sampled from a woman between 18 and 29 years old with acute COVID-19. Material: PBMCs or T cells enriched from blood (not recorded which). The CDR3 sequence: CASSEGTGALNEQFF. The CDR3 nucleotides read TGTGCCAGCAGTGAAGGGACAGGGGCCCTGAATGAGCAGTTCTTC.